The 22 T cell receptor beta chains given below trace back to one sample, sequenced in a study of shared clonotypes between healthy human individuals. Profiled with immunoSEQ multiplex PCR; TCRdb holds only in-frame clones, not every one. The table shows roughly 2.4 million clones, with approximately 94% occurring only once. Sequencing used naive CD4+ T cells sorted from blood. Subset given: CD45RA+ positively selected. These receptors were taken from a young man in good health.

Details on this clone: The sample has other DNA sequences that encode this CDR3 too. CDR3 residues: CASSPGTSGSYEQYF. As DNA, the CDR3 is TGTGCCAGTAGTCCCGGGACTAGCGGGAGTTACGAGCAGTACTTC. The V call is TRBV19, the J call TRBJ2-7; 14 bases are a match to TRBD2. The CDR3 is made up of 15 amino acids. CDR1 is LNHDA and CDR2 is SQIVND in the germline V gene (reference sequence). V dropped 5 bases and J dropped 4; count of bases not matched to a gene: 4. Filled out from reference TRBV19 and TRBJ2-7, the complete variable domain reads DGGITQSPKYLFRKEGQNVTLSCEQNLNHDAMYWYRQDPGQGLRLIYYSQIVNDFQKGDIAEGYSVSREKKESFPLTVTSAQKNPTAFYLCASSPGTSGSYEQYFGPGTRLTVT.

V gene TRBV4-3 combines with J gene TRBJ2-2, with D possibly matching TRBD1 (5 bases). The length of the CDR3 is 18 residues. V was trimmed by 0 bases and J by 3 bases, leaving 17 bases between them. The germline gives CDR1 LGHNA, CDR2 YSLEER. The CDR3 here is CASSQDETVGLDTGELFF. The CDR3 DNA follows: TGCGCCAGCAGCCAAGATGAGACAGTCGGCTTGGACACCGGGGAGCTGTTTTTT.

This chain joins TRBV10-1 and TRBJ2-3; D unclear. The CDR3 totals 12 residues. Germline lookup yields CDR1 WNHNN and CDR2 SYGVQD (reference sequence). The V gene lost 0 bases and the J gene lost 7 bases, with 5 bases spanning the gap. CDR3 loop: CASSESGNTQYF. CDR3 coding DNA: TGCGCCAGCAGTGAGTCAGGGAATACGCAGTATTTT.

The chain couples TRBV6-1 to TRBJ1-5; D is perhaps TRBD1 (6 bases). V was pared by 1 base and J by 1 base, with 8 bases between. Germline assignment: CDR1 MNHNS and CDR2 SASEGT. The CDR3 totals 15 residues. In nucleotides, the CDR3 is TGTGCCAGCAGTGAAGGGGGACACAGCAATCAGCCCCAGCATTTT. This gives the protein CASSEGGHSNQPQHF.

This chain connects TRBV11-3 to TRBJ2-1, with D perhaps matching TRBD1 (6 bases). V was trimmed by 5 bases and J by 10 bases, leaving 15 bases between them. CDR3 size: 13 residues. The germline V gene encodes CDR1 SGHNT and CDR2 YENEEA. Here the CDR3 DNA reads TGTGCCAGCAGCCCGACACAGGGTCGCGAGCAGTTCTTC. Translating gives CASSPTQGREQFF.

V gene TRBV19 combines with J gene TRBJ2-2, with a tentative D call TRBD1 (6 bases). V was shortened by 6 bases and J by 4 bases, with 12 bases between the two germline ends. Germline CDR1 LNHDA, CDR2 SQIVND (reference sequence). The CDR3 sequence is 14 residues long. For the CDR3, the DNA is TGTGCCAGTAGAACTACAGGGTCCACCGGGGAGCTGTTTTTT. Protein product: CASRTTGSTGELFF.

The gene calls are TRBV30 and TRBJ2-1, with unresolved D. Trimming took off 0 bases at V and 9 bases at J, with 9 bases between the two ends. The germline V gene encodes CDR1 GTSNPN and CDR2 SVGIG (reference sequence). The CDR3 length is 12 residues. As DNA, the CDR3 is TGTGCCTGGAGTGTACTTAGTTCTGAGCAGTTCTTC. Its translation: CAWSVLSSEQFF.

This clone is a singleton in its sample. This sequence joins TRBV2 and TRBJ1-4, with unresolved D. The CDR3 runs 14 residues. Germline V lookup: CDR1 SNHLY, CDR2 FYNNEI. V lost 6 bases to trimming and J lost 0 bases, with 8 bases between them. As DNA, the CDR3 is TGTGCCAGCAGAGAGCAGGCAACTAATGAAAAACTGTTTTTT. It yields the protein CASREQATNEKLFF.

With regard to this clone: Different DNA sequences within this sample yield the same CDR3. CDR3 nucleotide sequence: TGTGCCAGTAGTATAGCGGCAGGTAAAGAGACCCAGTACTTC. It translates to CASSIAAGKETQYF. The J gene is TRBJ2-5, the V gene TRBV19; D is ambiguous. The CDR3 has 14 amino acids. Trimming removed 1 base at V and 3 bases at J, with 9 bases between. CDR1 is LNHDA, CDR2 SQIVND, per germline (reference sequence).

Only one count was recorded for this clone. The chain uses TRBV11-2 and TRBJ1-3; D ambiguous. This CDR3 is 15 amino acids long. From germline, CDR1 is SGHAT and CDR2 FQNNGV. Trimming pared 3 bases from V and 0 bases from J, leaving 9 bases between. This CDR3 is CASSLDSPSGNTIYF. The DNA of the CDR3 is TGTGCCAGCAGCTTGGACTCACCCTCTGGAAACACCATATATTTT.

V is TRBV2 and J is TRBJ2-7; 7 nucleotides match TRBD1. The CDR3 has 14 amino acids. V was pared by 4 bases and J by 5 bases, with 8 bases of the junction left unmatched. CDR1 is SNHLY, CDR2 FYNNEI, per germline. CDR3 residues: CASSVSRGRDEQYF. The CDR3 bases are TGTGCCAGCAGTGTATCCAGGGGGAGAGACGAGCAGTACTTC.

The chain joins TRBV10-1 to TRBJ2-3, with 8 positions matching TRBD2. The CDR3 sequence is 14 residues long. CDR1 is WNHNN, CDR2 SYGVQD, per germline (reference sequence). Trimming cost V 6 bases and J 5 bases; bases outside gene matches: 7. In DNA, the CDR3 is TGCGCCAGCAGCGACCGGGGGGGCAAAGATACGCAGTATTTT. The encoded protein is CASSDRGGKDTQYF.

The chain uses TRBV6-1 and TRBJ2-6; no clear D. The CDR3 has 18 amino acids. The V gene's germline CDR1 is MNHNS and CDR2 SASEGT. Trimming stripped 0 bases from V and 0 bases from J, with 12 bases between. CDR3 in amino acids: CASSEAPAAISGANVLTF. The CDR3 DNA is TGTGCCAGCAGTGAAGCCCCGGCAGCCATCTCTGGGGCCAACGTCCTGACTTTC.

The chain has TRBV11-3 and TRBJ2-1; D could derive from TRBD1 or TRBD2 (5 bases each). V lost 3 bases and J 9 bases, leaving 15 bases between the germline ends. This CDR3 has 14 residues. CDR1 is SGHNT and CDR2 is YENEEA in the germline V gene. CDR3 protein: CASSLGESSSEQFF. DNA for the CDR3: TGTGCCAGCAGCTTGGGGGAGTCCTCTAGTGAGCAGTTCTTC.

V and J are TRBV7-9 and TRBJ1-5, with a weak D call TRBD1 (6 bases). The CDR3 has 14 amino acids. From germline, CDR1 is SEHNR and CDR2 FQNEAQ (reference sequence). Trimming shortened V by 2 bases and J by 11 bases, and 16 bases separated the two germline ends. CDR3: CASSLPRGLGTQHF. DNA of the CDR3: TGTGCCAGCAGCTTACCCCGGGGGCTGGGGACCCAGCATTTT.

This chain links TRBV29-1 with TRBJ2-3; unclear D gene. V lost 1 base and J lost 4, with 12 bases in between. This CDR3 comprises 14 residues. Germline CDR1 SQVTM, CDR2 ANQGSEA. CDR3 protein: CSVEVQRRADTQYF. The CDR3 DNA follows: TGCAGCGTTGAAGTTCAGAGACGGGCAGATACGCAGTATTTT.

The chain links TRBV6-6 to TRBJ2-4; D gene unclear. Trimming cost V 6 bases and J 2 bases, with 8 bases left between them. This CDR3 is built from 13 residues. Per germline, CDR1 MNHNY and CDR2 SVGAGI (reference sequence). DNA of the CDR3: TGTGCCAGCAGGGACGGCCCCAAAAACATTCAGTACTTC. It is translated as CASRDGPKNIQYF.

The chain uses TRBV6-5 and TRBJ1-1; D gene unclear. The V gene's germline CDR1 is MNHEY and CDR2 SVGAGI. V lost 0 bases and J 0 bases, leaving 11 bases between the germline ends. The CDR3 is 16 amino acids. CDR3 in DNA: TGTGCCAGCAGTTACTCGATGTTACAAGTGAACACTGAAGCTTTCTTT. Its translation: CASSYSMLQVNTEAFF.

This chain connects TRBV30 to TRBJ1-2; D gene ambiguous. The V end lost 0 bases, the J end lost 3 bases, and 14 bases lay between the germline ends. The CDR3 runs 15 residues. Germline V CDR1 and CDR2: GTSNPN, SVGIG (reference sequence). For the CDR3, the DNA is TGTGCCTGGAGTGTTAGCTGGGTGAGGGACTATGGCTACACCTTC. As protein: CAWSVSWVRDYGYTF.

The chain has TRBV6-5 and TRBJ2-2; the match to TRBD1 covers 8 bases. CDR3 length: 16 residues. The V gene's germline CDR1 is MNHEY and CDR2 SVGAGI. Trimming removed 2 bases from V and 3 bases from J; junction bases left unmatched: 5. In DNA, the CDR3 is TGTGCCAGCAGTTACGCAAACAGGGGGTACACCGGGGAGCTGTTTTTT. Its translation is CASSYANRGYTGELFF.

This chain uses TRBV28 with TRBJ2-5; D tentatively reads TRBD1 or TRBD2 (5 bases each). The V end was cut by 2 bases, the J end by 1 base, with 14 bases between. Germline V lookup: CDR1 MDHEN, CDR2 SYDVKM. This CDR3 comprises 16 residues. CDR3 in amino acids: CASSLGDLRRQETQYF. The CDR3 DNA is TGTGCCAGCAGTTTAGGGGACCTTCGACGCCAAGAGACCCAGTACTTC.

V gene TRBV6-1 combines with J gene TRBJ1-1, with D hard to call. Germline CDR1 MNHNS, CDR2 SASEGT. The CDR3 is 13 amino acids. Trimming took off 6 bases at V and 1 base at J, with 9 bases between the two ends. The CDR3 region has the DNA TGTGCCAGCAGCGAAAGGAGGAACACTGAAGCTTTCTTT. This sequence encodes CASSERRNTEAFF.